These 32 T cell receptor beta chains were sequenced from one sample in a study of T cells in Graves' hyperthyroidism and ophthalmopathy (dated by TCRdb to the late 2010s). Library creation used multiplex PCR. TCRdb names Illumina HiSeq 2000 as the instrument used. The TCR beta CDR3 regions were amplified from RNA transcripts. The first round of RT-PCR for the TCR CDR3 was performed with the HTBI primer set and the Qiagen OneStep RT-PCR kit. The public reads were quality trimmed at Q25 with fastp and then assembled into clones with MiXCR by TCRdb, keeping productive beta chains. Each entry merges the rows of one CDR3 protein and shows their most common DNA and genes. For this sample the table gives about 500,000 distinct CDR3 sequences, of which around 17% were detected only once. The ten top clones hold roughly 18% of the sample. What was sequenced was blood. Source of these receptors: a woman aged 18-30 years with Graves' hyperthyroidism.

There are a few counts of this clonotype. CDR3 nucleotides: TGTGCCAGCAGTTTAGTCAGGGCCGGGGAGCTGTTTTTT. Translated: CASSLVRAGELFF. The V call is TRBV12-3 or TRBV12-4, the J call TRBJ2-2; D may be TRBD1 (5 bases). Trimming removed 1 base at V and 6 bases at J, with 6 bases between. The CDR3 is made up of 13 amino acids.

The sample holds many counts of this clonotype. The rearrangement joins TRBV6-5 to TRBJ1-2, with D possibly being TRBD1 (5 bases). The CDR3 sequence is 14 residues long. Trimming shortened V by 0 bases and J by 7 bases, and 12 bases separated the two germline ends. Germline V gene sequence: CDR1 MNHEY, CDR2 SVGAGI. CDR3 residues: CASSYSGQGRGYTF. The CDR3, as DNA: TGTGCCAGCAGTTACTCCGGGCAGGGACGTGGCTACACCTTC.

There are many counts of this clonotype. The rearrangement links TRBV12-3 or TRBV12-4 to TRBJ2-1, with D possibly being TRBD1 (6 bases). Between the trimmed V and J ends, which lost 2 bases and 6 bases, there was a span of 11 bases. CDR3 length: 14 residues. The CDR3 sequence is CASSLLRGGNEQFF. CDR3 bases: TGTGCCAGCAGTTTACTTAGAGGGGGCAATGAGCAGTTCTTC.

The chain uses TRBV20-1 and TRBJ2-7, with TRBD2 matching 7 bases. This CDR3 has 12 residues. Trimming removed 6 bases from V and 4 bases from J; junction bases left unmatched: 6. Germline CDR1 and CDR2: DFQATT and SNEGSKA (reference sequence). The CDR3 is CSAPKGGYEQYF. CDR3 nucleotides: TGCAGTGCCCCGAAGGGAGGGTACGAGCAGTACTTC.

This chain links TRBV2 with TRBJ2-7; D remains unclear. With 7 bases removed from V and 0 bases from J, the gap between germline ends came to 7 bases. The CDR3 covers 12 residues. Per germline, CDR1 SNHLY and CDR2 FYNNEI. CDR3 residues: CASIERSYEQYF. In DNA, the CDR3 is TGTGCCAGCATTGAGCGCTCCTACGAGCAGTACTTC.

This clonotype appeared many times. The chain uses TRBV11-2 and TRBJ2-3; TRBD2 is a possible D gene (6 bases). This CDR3 comprises 16 residues. Germline lookup yields CDR1 SGHAT and CDR2 FQNNGV. V was pared by 8 bases and J by 0 bases, with 18 bases between. CDR3 sequence: CASSAWRELSTDTQYF. The CDR3 DNA sequence: TGTGCCAGCTCTGCGTGGAGGGAGCTTAGCACAGATACGCAGTATTTT.

The rearrangement links TRBV10-3 to TRBJ2-7; 12 nucleotides align to TRBD2. This CDR3 region has 19 residues. V gave up 3 bases and J gave up 0 bases; unmatched junction bases: 12. Per germline, CDR1 ENHRY and CDR2 SYGVKD. CDR3 protein: CAISDVRLAGGPSSYEQYF. The CDR3 DNA sequence: TGTGCCATCAGTGATGTGCGGCTAGCGGGGGGGCCTAGCTCCTACGAGCAGTACTTC.

The chain carries TRBV7-9 and TRBJ1-4; the match to TRBD1 covers 9 bases. The CDR3 contains 12 residues. Germline-derived CDR1 and CDR2 are SEHNR and FQNEAQ (reference sequence). The V segment lost 6 bases and the J segment 12 bases; nucleotides outside the gene matches: 5. The CDR3 region has the DNA TGTGCCAGCAGTAGCGGACAGGGGCAACTGTTTTTT. Its translation is CASSSGQGQLFF.

There are many counts of this clonotype. The chain is built from TRBV20-1 and TRBJ2-5; 9 bases match TRBD1. Trimming at V came to 3 bases and at J to 4 bases, leaving 12 bases not matched to a gene. CDR1 DFQATT and CDR2 SNEGSKA come from the germline V gene (reference sequence). The CDR3 covers 16 residues. The CDR3 sequence: CSASHPGTGWLETQYF. The CDR3 region has the DNA TGCAGTGCTAGTCATCCCGGGACAGGGTGGTTAGAGACCCAGTACTTC.

The chain uses TRBV7-2 and TRBJ2-7, with 12 positions matching TRBD2. This CDR3 contains 14 residues. V shed 5 bases and J 5 bases; nucleotides not matched to a gene: 4. Looked up from germline, CDR1 is SGHTA and CDR2 is FQGNSA. Written as DNA, the CDR3 is TGTGCCAGCAGCGCTAGCGGGGGGGTAGACGAGCAGTACTTC. Its translation: CASSASGGVDEQYF.

This clonotype was counted at least ten times. The chain recombines TRBV12-3 or TRBV12-4 with TRBJ1-4; 8 nucleotides agree with TRBD1. The CDR3 loop spans 13 amino acids. Trimming at V came to 5 bases and at J to 7 bases, leaving 3 bases not matched to a gene. CDR3 nucleotides: TGTGCCAGCAGTCGCGACAGGGGTGAAAAACTGTTTTTT. It codes for CASSRDRGEKLFF.

This clonotype occurred many times. The V call is TRBV5-1, the J call TRBJ2-2; TRBD2 matches 13 bases. The CDR3 has 18 residues. Germline CDR1 reads SGHRS; CDR2 reads YFSETQ. V shed 4 bases, J shed 0 bases, and the junction held 6 bases outside the gene matches. The CDR3 sequence: CASSVGLAGRANTGELFF. The DNA of the CDR3 is TGCGCCAGCAGCGTGGGACTAGCGGGGCGTGCGAACACCGGGGAGCTGTTTTTT.

The chain carries TRBV10-2 and TRBJ2-3; weak D call: TRBD1 (5 bases). CDR3 length: 12 amino acids. Trimming stripped 10 bases from V and 2 bases from J, with 10 bases between. The germline V gene has CDR1 WSHSY and CDR2 SAAADI. CDR3 in amino acids: CATRQITDTQYF. The CDR3 region has the DNA TGCGCCACCAGACAGATCACAGATACGCAGTATTTT.

This clonotype has just one count. CDR3 DNA: TGTGCCAGCAGTTACTCCGACAGGTCTGGAAACACCATATATTTT. It codes for CASSYSDRSGNTIYF. This rearrangement joins TRBV6-2 or TRBV6-3 to TRBJ1-3; tentatively, D is TRBD1 (6 bases). Germline V CDR1 and CDR2: MNHEY, SVGEGT. V gave up 0 bases and J gave up 1 base, with 7 bases separating them. CDR3 length equals 15 residues.

There are many counts of this clonotype. The chain uses TRBV12-3 or TRBV12-4 and TRBJ2-1, with TRBD2 matching 12 bases. CDR3 length: 18 amino acids. J gave up 0 bases and V 5 bases, and 8 bases lay outside the gene matches. DNA for the CDR3: TGTGCCAGCAGTAAATCCCGGACTAGCGGGGACTCCTACAATGAGCAGTTCTTC. The encoded protein is CASSKSRTSGDSYNEQFF.

This clonotype was observed a handful of times. The genes are TRBV19 and TRBJ2-3; no clear D gene. The CDR3 loop spans 15 amino acids. Germline lookup yields CDR1 LNHDA and CDR2 SQIVND (reference sequence). The V gene lost 1 base and the J gene lost 2 bases, with 10 bases spanning the gap. The CDR3: CASSIVGQNTDTQYF. Here the CDR3 DNA reads TGTGCCAGTAGTATAGTTGGGCAGAACACAGATACGCAGTATTTT.

The sample holds many counts of this clonotype. The chain joins TRBV20-1 to TRBJ2-1, with 8 bases matching TRBD2. The CDR3 length is 13 residues. V trimming: 2 bases; J trimming: 10 bases; junction bases outside the gene matches: 7. Germline CDR1 and CDR2: DFQATT and SNEGSKA (reference sequence). The CDR3 bases are TGCAGTGCTAGAATCCCGGGAGGGAGGGAGCAGTTCTTC. Protein sequence: CSARIPGGREQFF.

This clonotype was detected a few times. The genes are TRBV19 and TRBJ2-7; TRBD2 agrees at 9 bases. Germline-derived CDR1 and CDR2 are LNHDA and SQIVND (reference sequence). The ends lost 2 bases at V and 4 bases at J; junction bases unmatched: 9. This CDR3 has 16 residues. CDR3 amino acids: CASSIKVGGRGYEQYF. CDR3 sequence (DNA): TGTGCCAGTAGTATAAAGGTCGGCGGGAGGGGTTACGAGCAGTACTTC. Combining the CDR3 with reference TRBV19 and TRBJ2-7 gives the whole variable domain DGGITQSPKYLFRKEGQNVTLSCEQNLNHDAMYWYRQDPGQGLRLIYYSQIVNDFQKGDIAEGYSVSREKKESFPLTVTSAQKNPTAFYLCASSIKVGGRGYEQYFGPGTRLTVT.

This clonotype has ten or more counts. The chain joins TRBV20-1 to TRBJ2-1, with D maybe TRBD2 (5 bases). Between the trimmed V and J ends, which lost 6 bases and 0 bases, there was a span of 15 bases. The length of the CDR3 is 15 residues. Germline V gives CDR1 DFQATT, CDR2 SNEGSKA (reference sequence). CDR3 loop: CSAAAGDSSYNEQFF. For the CDR3, the DNA is TGCAGTGCGGCAGCCGGGGATAGCTCCTACAATGAGCAGTTCTTC.

This clonotype appeared once. The chain carries TRBV29-1 and TRBJ1-1, with 7 bases aligning to TRBD1. V lost 7 bases and J lost 8; bases outside the gene matches: 4. Germline V gives CDR1 SQVTM, CDR2 ANQGSEA. There are 10 residues in the CDR3. The CDR3 nucleotides read TGCAGCGGCCGGGACAGAGAAGCTTTCTTT. This encodes CSGRDREAFF.

This clonotype was counted only a few times. The chain employs TRBV12-3 or TRBV12-4 and TRBJ2-6, with D unclear. V was pared by 6 bases and J by 0 bases, with 9 bases between. The CDR3 loop spans 15 amino acids. CDR3 bases: TGTGCCAGCAGAGACGCCCACTCTGGGGCCAACGTCCTGACTTTC. This translates into CASRDAHSGANVLTF.

The gene calls are TRBV5-1 and TRBJ2-2; no reliable D call. The CDR3 is 15 amino acids. Germline lookup yields CDR1 SGHRS and CDR2 YFSETQ. The germline V and J ends were trimmed by 3 bases and 4 bases, with 13 bases remaining between them. The CDR3 is CASSSPNSLTGELFF. The CDR3 DNA is TGCGCCAGCAGCTCCCCTAACAGTCTCACCGGGGAGCTGTTTTTT.

Notes on this clonotype: Mismatch with germline at one junction end may stem from a read error. This chain links TRBV9 with TRBJ2-3; D ambiguous. Germline CDR1 reads SGDLS; CDR2 reads YYNGEE. This CDR3 spans 13 amino acids. In nucleotides, the CDR3 is TGTGCCAGCACGGAACCGAGCATAGATACGCAGTATTTT. This encodes CASTEPSIDTQYF.

This clonotype was recorded at least ten times. This chain uses TRBV20-1 with TRBJ2-2; 11 nucleotides match TRBD2. Trimming removed 1 base from V and 2 bases from J; junction bases left unmatched: 3. The CDR3 spans 16 residues. From germline, CDR1 is DFQATT and CDR2 SNEGSKA (reference sequence). The DNA for the CDR3 is TGCAGTGCTAGAGGACTAGCGGGAATCAACACCGGGGAGCTGTTTTTT. Translating it yields CSARGLAGINTGELFF.

This clonotype was found many times. CDR3 nucleotides: TGTGCCAGCAGCCATATTACGGGACAGGGGGCCGGTGGCTACACCTTC. Encoded protein: CASSHITGQGAGGYTF. The rearrangement uses TRBV7-9 and TRBJ1-2, with 12 bases that match TRBD1. Losses at the gene ends were 5 bases for V and 7 bases for J; bases not matched to a gene: 11. Germline CDR1 reads SEHNR; CDR2 reads FQNEAQ (reference sequence). This CDR3 has 16 residues.

The chain links TRBV20-1 to TRBJ1-1; D not certain. Trimming left V 0 bases short and J 2 bases short, with 13 bases between. Germline CDR1 and CDR2: DFQATT and SNEGSKA (reference sequence). The CDR3 contains 15 residues. The CDR3 nucleotides read TGCAGTGCTAGAGATCTCCGGACGGGCAACACTGAAGCTTTCTTT. It yields the protein CSARDLRTGNTEAFF.

This clonotype showed up just a few times. The chain combines TRBV7-2 with TRBJ1-2; possibly TRBD1 for D (6 bases). There are 14 residues in the CDR3. Germline V gives CDR1 SGHTA, CDR2 FQGNSA. Trimming removed 0 bases from V and 9 bases from J, with 14 bases in between. The CDR3 loop reads CASSLAGGGGSYTF. The DNA for the CDR3 is TGTGCCAGCAGCTTAGCAGGGGGGGGCGGGAGCTACACCTTC.

This clonotype showed up just a few times. Possible read error: a much larger clone is one base away. The DNA of the CDR3 is TGTGCCAGCAGCCATTCACCCGGGACAGGTGGAAGGGAGACCCAGTACTTC. Translating gives CASSHSPGTGGRETQYF. This rearrangement joins TRBV7-2 to TRBJ2-5; 8 bases fit TRBD1. The CDR3 length is 17 residues. CDR1 and CDR2 (germline): SGHTA, FQGNSA. V shed 5 bases and J 5 bases; nucleotides not matched to a gene: 16.

This clonotype showed up just a few times. The genes are TRBV29-1 and TRBJ2-1, with TRBD1 matching 7 bases. Looked up from germline, CDR1 is SQVTM and CDR2 is ANQGSEA. The V segment lost 8 bases and the J segment 0 bases; nucleotides outside the gene matches: 4. This CDR3 has 13 residues. This CDR3 is CSSRQGSYNEQFF. CDR3 nucleotide sequence: TGCAGCTCCCGACAGGGCTCCTACAATGAGCAGTTCTTC.

This clonotype has ten or more counts. The rearrangement joins TRBV18 to TRBJ1-2; D is unclear. Trimming left V 3 bases short and J 2 bases short, with 13 bases between. The CDR3 extends over 15 amino acids. The germline V gene encodes CDR1 KGHSH and CDR2 LQKENI. CDR3 protein: CASSPSGSGNYGYTF. CDR3 in DNA: TGTGCCAGCTCACCGTCAGGTAGTGGGAACTATGGCTACACCTTC.

This chain joins TRBV6-2 or TRBV6-3 and TRBJ1-5; D not certain. V was pared by 2 bases and J by 2 bases, with 7 bases between. CDR3 size: 14 residues. CDR1 and CDR2 (germline): MNHEY, SVGEGT. CDR3 nucleotides: TGTGCCAGCAGTTACCAAGGCGGCAATCAGCCCCAGCATTTT. The encoded protein is CASSYQGGNQPQHF.

This chain joins TRBV20-1 and TRBJ1-5, with D tentatively TRBD1 (5 bases). Germline lookup yields CDR1 DFQATT and CDR2 SNEGSKA (reference sequence). V was trimmed by 1 base and J by 11 bases, leaving 12 bases between them. The CDR3 is 12 amino acids. For the CDR3, the DNA is TGCAGTGCTAGAGGAGGGGTTGGGGCCCAGCATTTT. Translated, it gives CSARGGVGAQHF.